This T cell receptor (beta chain) was sequenced in a study of regulatory T cells in long-lasting Graves disease. This clonotype turned up a few times. Investigators prepared the TCR beta libraries by applying iRepertoire HTBI primers and Arm-PCR of CDR3 regions. TCRdb reprocessed the multiplex PCR reads via MiXCR and lists one record per CDR3 protein. Among about 440,000 distinct CDR3 sequences, over 15% were seen once, and the ten largest hold approximately 12%. The time point was: newly diagnosed GD, antithyroid drugs for less than 3 months. PBMCs provided the RNA from which the TCR library was made. The J segment lost 6 bases and the V segment lost 4 bases, leaving 3 bases of the junction unmatched. This CDR3 has 15 amino acids. Germline V gene data show CDR1 as MRHNA and CDR2 as SNTAGT. The sample also formed part of further work on T cells in Graves' hyperthyroidism and ophthalmopathy. That investigation notes: Blood also held most thyroid clonotypes expanded beyond 0.001.

This sample comprised peripheral blood mononuclear cells (PBMCs), obtained at new diagnosis, from a patient treated with antithyroid drugs. The receptor was derived from a woman in her twenties or thirties with Graves disease. The chain combines TRBV6-4 with TRBJ2-1; 13 nucleotides align to TRBD2. In DNA, the CDR3 is TGTGCCAGCAGTGGGACTAGCGGGAGTTTCAATGAGCAGTTCTTC. This codes for CASSGTSGSFNEQFF.